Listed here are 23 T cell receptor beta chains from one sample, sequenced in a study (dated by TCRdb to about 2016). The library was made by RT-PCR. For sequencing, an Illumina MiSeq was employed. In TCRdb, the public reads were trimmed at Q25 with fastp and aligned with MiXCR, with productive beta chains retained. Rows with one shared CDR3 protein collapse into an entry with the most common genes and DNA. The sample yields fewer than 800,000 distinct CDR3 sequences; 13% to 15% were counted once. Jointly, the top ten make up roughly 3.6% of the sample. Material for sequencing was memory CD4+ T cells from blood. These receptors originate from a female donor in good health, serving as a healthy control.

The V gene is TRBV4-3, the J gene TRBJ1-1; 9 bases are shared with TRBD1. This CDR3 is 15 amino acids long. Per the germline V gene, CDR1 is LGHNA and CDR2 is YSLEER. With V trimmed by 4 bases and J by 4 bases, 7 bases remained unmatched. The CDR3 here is CASSPGQGKVTEAFF. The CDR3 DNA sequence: TGCGCCAGCAGCCCGGGACAGGGCAAAGTCACTGAAGCTTTCTTT.

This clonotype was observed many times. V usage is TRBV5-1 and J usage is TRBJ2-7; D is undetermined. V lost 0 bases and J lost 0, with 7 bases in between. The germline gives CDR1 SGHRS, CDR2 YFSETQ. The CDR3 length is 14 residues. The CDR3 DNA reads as TGCGCCAGCAGCTTGGCCGCCGTCTCCTACGAGCAGTACTTC. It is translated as CASSLAAVSYEQYF. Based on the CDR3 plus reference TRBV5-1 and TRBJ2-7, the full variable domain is KAGVTQTPRYLIKTRGQQVTLSCSPISGHRSVSWYQQTPGQGLQFLFEYFSETQRNKGNFPGRFSGRQFSNSRSEMNVSTLELGDSALYLCASSLAAVSYEQYFGPGTRLTVT.

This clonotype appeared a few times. The CDR3 reads CATSTWGRRVGQPQHF. For the CDR3, the DNA is TGTGCCACCAGCACCTGGGGGCGTAGAGTAGGTCAGCCCCAGCATTTT. The J gene is TRBJ1-5, the V gene TRBV15; possibly TRBD1 for D (6 bases). V lost 4 bases and J lost 6, with 19 bases in between. There are 16 residues in the CDR3. The germline V gene has CDR1 LNHNV and CDR2 YYDKDF (reference sequence).

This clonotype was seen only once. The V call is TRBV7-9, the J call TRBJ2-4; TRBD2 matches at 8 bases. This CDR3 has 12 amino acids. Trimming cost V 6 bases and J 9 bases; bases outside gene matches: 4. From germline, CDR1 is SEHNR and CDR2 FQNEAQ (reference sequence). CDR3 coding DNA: TGTGCCAGCAGGCCCAGCGGGGGCATTCAGTACTTC. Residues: CASRPSGGIQYF.

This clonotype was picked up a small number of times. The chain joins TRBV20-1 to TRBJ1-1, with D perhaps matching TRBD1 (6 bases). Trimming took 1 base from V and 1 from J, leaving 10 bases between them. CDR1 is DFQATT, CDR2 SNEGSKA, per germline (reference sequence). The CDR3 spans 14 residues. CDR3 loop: CSARGQVPNTEAFF. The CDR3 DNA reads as TGCAGTGCTAGAGGACAGGTCCCGAACACTGAAGCTTTCTTT.

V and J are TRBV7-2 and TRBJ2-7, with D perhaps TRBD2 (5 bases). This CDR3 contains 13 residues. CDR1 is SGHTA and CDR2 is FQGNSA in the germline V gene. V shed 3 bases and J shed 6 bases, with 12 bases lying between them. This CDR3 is CASSLVVGVEQYF. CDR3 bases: TGTGCCAGCAGCTTGGTCGTCGGGGTCGAGCAGTACTTC.

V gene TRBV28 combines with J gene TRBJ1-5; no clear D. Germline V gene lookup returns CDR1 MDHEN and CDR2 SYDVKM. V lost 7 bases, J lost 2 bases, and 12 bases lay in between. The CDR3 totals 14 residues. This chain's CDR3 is CASTPEFGNQPQHF. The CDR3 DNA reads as TGTGCCAGCACCCCAGAGTTTGGCAATCAGCCCCAGCATTTT.

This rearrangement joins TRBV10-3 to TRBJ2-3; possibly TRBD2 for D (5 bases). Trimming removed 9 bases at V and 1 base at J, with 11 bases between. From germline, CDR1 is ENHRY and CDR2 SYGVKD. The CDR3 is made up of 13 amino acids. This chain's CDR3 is CAIYTGGTDTQYF. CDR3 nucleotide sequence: TGTGCCATTTACACCGGGGGCACAGATACGCAGTATTTT.

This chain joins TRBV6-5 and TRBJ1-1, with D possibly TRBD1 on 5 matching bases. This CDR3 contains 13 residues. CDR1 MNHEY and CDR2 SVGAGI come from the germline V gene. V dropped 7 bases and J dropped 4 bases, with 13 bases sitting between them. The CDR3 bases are TGTGCCAGCACCTCAGGGATGAGCACTGAAGCTTTCTTT. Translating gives CASTSGMSTEAFF.

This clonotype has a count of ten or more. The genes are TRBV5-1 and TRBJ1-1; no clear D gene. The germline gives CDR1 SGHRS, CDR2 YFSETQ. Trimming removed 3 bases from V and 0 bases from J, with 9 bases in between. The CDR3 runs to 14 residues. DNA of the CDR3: TGCGCCAGCAGCTCGGATGGGGTGAACACTGAAGCTTTCTTT. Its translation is CASSSDGVNTEAFF.

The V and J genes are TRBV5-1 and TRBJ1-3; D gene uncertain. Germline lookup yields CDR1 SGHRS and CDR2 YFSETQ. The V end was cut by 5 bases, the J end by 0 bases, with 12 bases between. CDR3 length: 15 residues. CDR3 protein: CASRPRRDSGNTIYF. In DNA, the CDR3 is TGCGCCAGCAGGCCACGACGAGACTCTGGAAACACCATATATTTT.

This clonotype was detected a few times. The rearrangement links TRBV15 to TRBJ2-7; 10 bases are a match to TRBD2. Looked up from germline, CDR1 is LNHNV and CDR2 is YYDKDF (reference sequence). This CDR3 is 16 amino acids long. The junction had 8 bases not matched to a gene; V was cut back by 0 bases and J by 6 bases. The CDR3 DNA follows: TGTGCCACCAGCAGAGACGCTGTAGCGGGAGGTGGCGAGCAGTACTTC. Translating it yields CATSRDAVAGGGEQYF.

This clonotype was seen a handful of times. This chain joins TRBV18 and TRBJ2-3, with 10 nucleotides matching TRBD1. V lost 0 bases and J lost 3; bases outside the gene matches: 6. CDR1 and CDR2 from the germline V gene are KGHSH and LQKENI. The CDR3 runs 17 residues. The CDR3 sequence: CASSPPTGTGVTDTQYF. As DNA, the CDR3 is TGTGCCAGCTCACCACCGACAGGGACAGGGGTAACAGATACGCAGTATTTT.

The CDR3 spells CASSNYRVGEKLFF. DNA for the CDR3: TGTGCCAGCAGTAATTACAGGGTCGGGGAAAAACTGTTTTTT. This chain uses TRBV28 with TRBJ1-4; D may be TRBD1 (6 bases). Trimming cost V 5 bases and J 8 bases, with 15 bases left between them. Germline CDR1 is MDHEN and CDR2 is SYDVKM. CDR3 length: 14 amino acids.

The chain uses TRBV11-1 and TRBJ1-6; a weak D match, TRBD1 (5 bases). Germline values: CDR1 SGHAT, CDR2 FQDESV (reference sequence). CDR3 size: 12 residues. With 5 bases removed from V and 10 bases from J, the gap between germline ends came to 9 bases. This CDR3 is CASSQQESPLHF. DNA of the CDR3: TGTGCCAGCAGCCAACAGGAATCACCCCTCCACTTT.

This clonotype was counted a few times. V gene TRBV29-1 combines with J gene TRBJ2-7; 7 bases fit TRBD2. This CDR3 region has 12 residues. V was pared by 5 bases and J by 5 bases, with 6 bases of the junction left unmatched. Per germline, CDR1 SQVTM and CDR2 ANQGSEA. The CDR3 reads CSVNNGGDEQYF. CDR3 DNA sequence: TGCAGCGTTAACAATGGGGGGGACGAGCAGTACTTC.

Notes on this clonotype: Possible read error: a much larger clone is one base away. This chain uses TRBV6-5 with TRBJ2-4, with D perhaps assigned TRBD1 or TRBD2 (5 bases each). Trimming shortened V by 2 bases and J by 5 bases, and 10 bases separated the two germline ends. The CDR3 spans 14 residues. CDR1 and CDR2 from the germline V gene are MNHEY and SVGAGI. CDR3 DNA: TGTGCCAGCAGTTACCAGAGGGGCGAAAACATTCAGTACTTC. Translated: CASSYQRGENIQYF.

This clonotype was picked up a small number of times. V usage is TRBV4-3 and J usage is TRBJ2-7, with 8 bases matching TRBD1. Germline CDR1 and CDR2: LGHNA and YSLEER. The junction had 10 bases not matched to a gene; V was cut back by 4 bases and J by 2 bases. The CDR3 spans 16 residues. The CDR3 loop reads CASSRNRDRPTYEQYF. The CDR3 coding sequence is TGCGCCAGCAGCCGGAACCGGGACAGGCCTACCTACGAGCAGTACTTC.

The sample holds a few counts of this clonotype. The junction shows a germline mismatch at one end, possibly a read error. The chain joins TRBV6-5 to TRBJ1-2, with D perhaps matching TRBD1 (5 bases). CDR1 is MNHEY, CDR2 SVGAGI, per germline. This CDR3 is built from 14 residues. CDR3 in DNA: TGTGCCAGCAGTTACTCCATTGGGCAGGGAACATTCTACTTC. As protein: CASSYSIGQGTFYF.

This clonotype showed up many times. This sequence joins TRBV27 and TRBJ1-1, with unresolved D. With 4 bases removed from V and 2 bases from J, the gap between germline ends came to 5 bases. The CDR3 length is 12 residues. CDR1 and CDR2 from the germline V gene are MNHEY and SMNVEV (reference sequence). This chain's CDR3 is CASSSDNTEAFF. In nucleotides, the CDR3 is TGTGCCAGCAGTTCCGATAACACTGAAGCTTTCTTT.

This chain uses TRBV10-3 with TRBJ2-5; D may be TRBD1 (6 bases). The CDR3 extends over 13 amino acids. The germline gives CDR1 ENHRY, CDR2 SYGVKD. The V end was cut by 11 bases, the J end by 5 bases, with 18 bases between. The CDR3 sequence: CAVGARGGETQYF. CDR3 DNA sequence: TGTGCCGTGGGGGCGAGGGGCGGGGAGACCCAGTACTTC.

CDR3 in DNA: TGCAGTGCTAGAGCCCCACAGGGCCTCTACGAGCAGTACTTC. Its protein is CSARAPQGLYEQYF. The chain recombines TRBV20-1 with TRBJ2-7, with a possible D match to TRBD1 (6 bases). This CDR3 is built from 14 residues. Trimming left V 1 base short and J 3 bases short, with 13 bases between. The germline gives CDR1 DFQATT, CDR2 SNEGSKA (reference sequence).

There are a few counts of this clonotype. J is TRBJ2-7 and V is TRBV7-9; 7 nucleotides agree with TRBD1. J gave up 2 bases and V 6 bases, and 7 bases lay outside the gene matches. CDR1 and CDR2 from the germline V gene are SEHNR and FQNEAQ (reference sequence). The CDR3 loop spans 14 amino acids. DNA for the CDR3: TGTGCCAGCAGTCGAGGGGGCCTTACCTACGAGCAGTACTTC. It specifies CASSRGGLTYEQYF.